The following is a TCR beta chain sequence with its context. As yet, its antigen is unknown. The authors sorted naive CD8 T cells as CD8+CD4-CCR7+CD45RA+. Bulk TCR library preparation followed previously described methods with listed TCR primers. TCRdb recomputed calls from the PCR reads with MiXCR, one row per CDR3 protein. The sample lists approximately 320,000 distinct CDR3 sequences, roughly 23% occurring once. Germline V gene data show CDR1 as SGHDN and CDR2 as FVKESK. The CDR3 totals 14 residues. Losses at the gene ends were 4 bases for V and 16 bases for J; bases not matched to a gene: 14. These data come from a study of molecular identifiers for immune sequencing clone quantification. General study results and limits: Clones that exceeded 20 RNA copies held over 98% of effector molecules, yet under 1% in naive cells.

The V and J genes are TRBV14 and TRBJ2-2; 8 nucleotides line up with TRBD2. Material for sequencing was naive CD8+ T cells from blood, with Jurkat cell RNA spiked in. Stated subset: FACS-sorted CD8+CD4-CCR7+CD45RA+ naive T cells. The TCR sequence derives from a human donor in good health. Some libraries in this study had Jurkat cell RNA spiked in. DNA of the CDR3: TGTGCCAGCAGCCCCGGGGGGAACACCGGGGGGGGGTTTTTT. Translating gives CASSPGGNTGGGFF. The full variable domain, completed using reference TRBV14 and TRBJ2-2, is EAGVTQFPSHSVIEKGQTVTLRCDPISGHDNLYWYRRVMGKEIKFLLHFVKESKQDESGMPNNRFLAERTGGTYSTLKVQPAELEDSGVYFCASSPGGNTGGGFFGEGSRLTVL.